A single sample is the source of the 24 T cell receptor beta chains below, sequenced in a study of blood T cell repertoires in COVID-19. Clones were read by immunoSEQ multiplex PCR, and TCRdb kept only the in-frame ones, dropping some. The table includes about 160,000 clones, 80% to 90% detected once. Sequenced material: peripheral blood. These receptors originate from a man aged 18 to 29 with COVID-19, enrolled during active disease.

The chain is built from TRBV29-1 and TRBJ1-1; D might be TRBD1 (5 bases). In germline, CDR1 is SQVTM, CDR2 ANQGSEA. This CDR3 is built from 13 residues. V was pared by 1 base and J by 4 bases, with 10 bases between. The CDR3 region is CSVEGGGSTEAFF. CDR3 bases: TGCAGCGTTGAAGGGGGGGGAAGCACTGAAGCTTTCTTT.

The CDR3: CASSYYPGQGLYEQYF. DNA of the CDR3: TGTGCCAGCAGCTACTACCCGGGACAGGGACTGTACGAGCAGTACTTC. This chain joins TRBV7-9 and TRBJ2-7; TRBD1 matches at 9 bases. V trimming: 4 bases; J trimming: 4 bases; junction bases outside the gene matches: 11. Germline V gene sequence: CDR1 SEHNR, CDR2 FQNEAQ (reference sequence). The CDR3 contains 16 residues.

This chain links TRBV9 with TRBJ2-7; the D gene is possibly TRBD1 (5 bases). Trimming left V 4 bases short and J 3 bases short, with 14 bases between. Germline CDR1 is SGDLS and CDR2 is YYNGEE. The CDR3 contains 14 residues. The CDR3 is CASSSNLQDYEQYF. DNA for the CDR3: TGTGCCAGCAGCTCTAACCTACAGGACTACGAGCAGTACTTC. Variable domain in full (rest from reference TRBV9 and TRBJ2-7): DSGVTQTPKHLITATGQRVTLRCSPRSGDLSVYWYQQSLDQGLQFLIQYYNGEERAKGNILERFSAQQFPDLHSELNLSSLELGDSALYFCASSSNLQDYEQYFGPGTRLTVT.

The chain employs TRBV7-9 and TRBJ1-5; 10 nucleotides agree with TRBD1. CDR3 length equals 16 residues. Losses at the gene ends were 5 bases for V and 0 bases for J; bases not matched to a gene: 4. Germline V CDR1 and CDR2: SEHNR, FQNEAQ (reference sequence). DNA for the CDR3: TGTGCCAGCAGCGGGGGACAGGGGACTAGCAATCAGCCCCAGCATTTT. Protein: CASSGGQGTSNQPQHF.

V is TRBV5-1 and J is TRBJ1-2; no clear D gene. CDR3 length: 13 amino acids. Trimming pared 0 bases from V and 6 bases from J, leaving 9 bases between. Germline lookup yields CDR1 SGHRS and CDR2 YFSETQ. The CDR3 region is CASSLAGSDGYTF. DNA for the CDR3: TGCGCCAGCAGCTTGGCGGGGTCGGATGGCTACACCTTC.

The chain is built from TRBV9 and TRBJ1-3; tentative D call: TRBD1 (6 bases). The ends were cut back, 0 bases at V and 0 bases at J, with 16 bases in the middle. CDR3 length: 18 residues. Germline CDR1 reads SGDLS; CDR2 reads YYNGEE. The CDR3 DNA reads TGTGCCAGCAGCGTAGGGACAGCGGCAACTTCCTCTGGAAACACCATATATTTT. Translated, it gives CASSVGTAATSSGNTIYF.

The CDR3 region is CASSHPSGNTIYF. The CDR3 DNA follows: TGTGCCAGCAGCCACCCTTCTGGAAACACCATATATTTT. The chain recombines TRBV14 with TRBJ1-3, with D unclear. Germline values: CDR1 SGHDN, CDR2 FVKESK. The V and J ends lost 3 bases and 1 base respectively, with 4 bases between them. CDR3 size: 13 residues.

This clone was seen more than once but under ten times. This sequence joins TRBV28 and TRBJ2-5, with 12 bases identical to TRBD1. The CDR3 spans 16 residues. The V and J ends lost 2 bases and 4 bases, in that order; junction bases with no gene match: 5. The germline V gene has CDR1 MDHEN and CDR2 SYDVKM. This chain's CDR3 is CASSLGGQGAGETQYF. CDR3 in DNA: TGTGCCAGCAGTTTAGGGGGACAGGGGGCAGGAGAGACCCAGTACTTC.

The CDR3 loop reads CSAVAGPPDTQYF. CDR3 in DNA: TGCAGCGCTGTAGCGGGACCGCCGGATACGCAGTATTTT. This rearrangement joins TRBV29-1 to TRBJ2-3; 8 positions agree with TRBD2. The germline V gene encodes CDR1 SQVTM and CDR2 ANQGSEA. The CDR3 length is 13 residues. V dropped 7 bases and J dropped 6; count of bases not matched to a gene: 9.

CDR3 DNA sequence: TGTGCCAGCAGTTTATACGGGAGCTCTGGGGCCAACGTCCTGACTTTC. It specifies CASSLYGSSGANVLTF. V usage is TRBV28 and J usage is TRBJ2-6; tentative D call: TRBD2 (6 bases). Trimming stripped 1 base from V and 0 bases from J, with 7 bases between. The CDR3 is made up of 16 amino acids. Looked up from germline, CDR1 is MDHEN and CDR2 is SYDVKM.

V gene TRBV7-9 combines with J gene TRBJ2-2; D not resolved. The CDR3 sequence is 11 residues long. Between the trimmed V and J ends, which lost 7 bases and 5 bases, there was a span of 5 bases. Germline V lookup: CDR1 SEHNR, CDR2 FQNEAQ (reference sequence). CDR3 nucleotides: TGTGCCAGCACTCTAACCGGGGAGCTGTTTTTT. This gives the protein CASTLTGELFF.

CDR3 nucleotide sequence: TGTGCCATCAGTGAGTCGATCGGACAGGGGTTCCCGGGGGCCAACGTCCTGACTTTC. Translating it yields CAISESIGQGFPGANVLTF. The chain combines TRBV10-3 with TRBJ2-6; 9 bases match TRBD1. The germline V gene encodes CDR1 ENHRY and CDR2 SYGVKD. The CDR3 runs 19 residues. V was clipped by 0 bases and J by 4 bases; unmatched bases: 10.

The genes are TRBV27 and TRBJ2-7, with 9 bases lining up with TRBD1. The germline V gene has CDR1 MNHEY and CDR2 SMNVEV (reference sequence). This CDR3 has 17 amino acids. The junction had 18 bases not matched to a gene; V was cut back by 10 bases and J by 2 bases. CDR3 nucleotides: TGTGCCATCGTGGGGTTCGCGCCCGGGACAGGGACCTACGAGCAGTACTTC. This sequence encodes CAIVGFAPGTGTYEQYF.

Details on this clone: The same CDR3 is also encoded by other DNA sequences in this sample. The chain recombines TRBV28 with TRBJ2-1; possibly TRBD2 for D (6 bases). V was clipped by 1 base and J by 4 bases, with 8 bases between them. Germline V gene sequence: CDR1 MDHEN, CDR2 SYDVKM. There are 14 residues in the CDR3. The CDR3 region is CASSLLAVYNEQFF. DNA of the CDR3: TGTGCCAGCAGTTTATTAGCGGTTTACAATGAGCAGTTCTTC.

The chain joins TRBV7-3 to TRBJ1-2, with D hard to call. V dropped 5 bases and J dropped 8 bases, with 15 bases sitting between them. The CDR3 has 13 residues. In germline, CDR1 is SGHTA, CDR2 FQGTGA. CDR3 nucleotide sequence: TGTGCCAGCAGCCCGAGTCCCGAGTGGGGCTACACCTTC. It codes for CASSPSPEWGYTF.

As DNA, the CDR3 is TGCGCCAGCAGCTTGGACGTCAGCCAAGAGACCCAGTACTTC. This translates into CASSLDVSQETQYF. The chain has TRBV5-1 and TRBJ2-5, with no clear D. Per the germline V gene, CDR1 is SGHRS and CDR2 is YFSETQ. The CDR3 has 14 residues. The germline V and J ends were trimmed by 0 bases and 1 base, with 7 bases remaining between them.

The chain combines TRBV28 with TRBJ1-2; D is unresolved. This CDR3 comprises 12 residues. V lost 4 bases and J 7 bases, leaving 10 bases between the germline ends. Germline V gene data show CDR1 as MDHEN and CDR2 as SYDVKM. The CDR3 DNA sequence: TGTGCCAGCAGTTCACGACCGGGTGGCTACACCTTC. Its protein product is CASSSRPGGYTF.

The V gene is TRBV7-2, the J gene TRBJ1-1; a weak D match, TRBD1 (6 bases). The CDR3 has 13 amino acids. Trimming shortened V by 5 bases and J by 7 bases, and 14 bases separated the two germline ends. Germline V gives CDR1 SGHTA, CDR2 FQGNSA. This CDR3 is CASSHNQGLEAFF. CDR3 bases: TGTGCCAGCAGCCACAATCAGGGGCTTGAAGCTTTCTTT.

The chain links TRBV10-2 to TRBJ2-7, with 9 bases lining up with TRBD1. The germline V gene has CDR1 WSHSY and CDR2 SAAADI. CDR3 size: 17 residues. With V trimmed by 4 bases and J by 2 bases, 12 bases remained unmatched. In DNA form, the CDR3 reads TGCGCCAGCAGTGGTCGGGGCCAGGACAGGGGAACCTACGAGCAGTACTTC. Translated, it gives CASSGRGQDRGTYEQYF.

V is TRBV5-4 and J is TRBJ2-7; the match to TRBD2 covers 7 bases. The CDR3 sequence is 16 residues long. Germline lookup yields CDR1 SGHNT and CDR2 YYREEE (reference sequence). V lost 4 bases to trimming and J lost 2 bases; unmatched junction nucleotides: 12. The CDR3 is CASSALAGLAPYEQYF. DNA of the CDR3: TGTGCCAGCAGCGCATTAGCGGGCCTCGCTCCCTACGAGCAGTACTTC.

The chain uses TRBV19 and TRBJ1-1; TRBD1 aligns across 9 bases. This CDR3 has 14 amino acids. CDR1 is LNHDA and CDR2 is SQIVND in the germline V gene (reference sequence). Trimming removed 4 bases from V and 6 bases from J; junction bases left unmatched: 6. The CDR3 bases are TGTGCCAGTAGTAAACAACACAGGGGGCCTGAAGCTTTCTTT. Amino acids: CASSKQHRGPEAFF.

The chain joins TRBV24-1 to TRBJ2-3, with D possibly being TRBD2 (7 bases). The length of the CDR3 is 14 residues. Trimming took off 9 bases at V and 4 bases at J, with 16 bases between the two ends. Germline CDR1 is KGHDR and CDR2 is SFDVKD. The CDR3 coding sequence is TGTGCCACCGTTAGCGGGCGGGGGCCAGATACGCAGTATTTT. Translating gives CATVSGRGPDTQYF.

The V call is TRBV9, the J call TRBJ2-7, with D tentatively TRBD2 (6 bases). In germline, CDR1 is SGDLS, CDR2 YYNGEE. V lost 3 bases and J 0 bases, leaving 16 bases between the germline ends. The CDR3 is made up of 16 amino acids. DNA of the CDR3: TGTGCCAGCAGCGCCCGAGGAGGGCGGGGCTCCTACGAGCAGTACTTC. This gives the protein CASSARGGRGSYEQYF. Using reference TRBV9 and TRBJ2-7 for the parts outside the CDR3, the full variable domain is DSGVTQTPKHLITATGQRVTLRCSPRSGDLSVYWYQQSLDQGLQFLIQYYNGEERAKGNILERFSAQQFPDLHSELNLSSLELGDSALYFCASSARGGRGSYEQYFGPGTRLTVT.

V usage is TRBV6-1 and J usage is TRBJ2-7, with 14 nucleotides matching TRBD2. The CDR3 contains 15 residues. The trim removed 3 bases at V and 4 bases at J, leaving 2 bases unmatched. Germline CDR1 is MNHNS and CDR2 is SASEGT. CDR3 sequence (DNA): TGTGCCAGCAGTGAGAGACTAGCGGGAGGGTACGAGCAGTACTTC. Its translation is CASSERLAGGYEQYF.